This T cell receptor beta chain comes out of a study of beta chain features in type 1 diabetes. Study-wide points: The similarity of naive, central memory and Treg TCRB repertoires appeared greater among patients than among healthy donors.

Every isolated RNA sample was fully reverse transcribed, so sequencing captured expressed TCRB transcripts. Generated by immunoSEQ multiplex PCR, the TCRdb table keeps only in-frame clones and is missing some. The sample records 600,000 to 650,000 clones, around a sixth being singletons. The CDR3 runs to 14 residues. CDR1 SGHTA and CDR2 FQGTGA come from the germline V gene. V was trimmed by 5 bases and J by 5 bases, leaving 15 bases between them. This clone has a handful of counts. Its antigen is not identified. The receptor comes from a man aged 18 to 30 in good health. Sequencing was carried out using naive CD4+ T cells from blood. The chain has TRBV7-3 and TRBJ1-1; TRBD1 might be the D (5 bases). CDR3 nucleotide sequence: TGTGCCAGCAGCCCCCAGGGTTCGGGGACTGAAGCTTTCTTT. Protein product: CASSPQGSGTEAFF.